This T cell receptor (beta chain) was sequenced in a study of beta chain features in type 1 diabetes. Regarding this clone: The antigen remains undetermined.

Germline-derived CDR1 and CDR2 are MDHEN and SYDVKM. Trimming removed 7 bases from V and 8 bases from J, with 17 bases in between. The CDR3 is 13 residues long. One heparinised draw of blood, averaging about 116 mL, came from each donor. Reverse transcribing all isolated RNA meant expressed TCRB transcripts were sequenced. Some clones are missing from TCRdb's copy, which holds only in-frame ones; the method was immunoSEQ multiplex PCR. The repertoire has hundreds of thousands of clones, around an eighth of them found once; the top ten carry approximately 0.015%. Whole-study results and caveats: Significant though moderate, a shortening of TCRB CDR3s appeared in all four CD4+ subsets of Type 1 diabetes patients.

The receptor was isolated from a man younger than 45 with type 1 diabetes. V and J are TRBV28 and TRBJ1-1; D is possibly TRBD1 (5 bases). Sequencing used naive CD4+ T cells from blood. The CDR3 loop reads CASNPPLGGEAFF. CDR3 nucleotides: TGTGCCAGCAACCCCCCCCTCGGGGGGGAAGCTTTCTTT.